The rows below give T cell receptor beta chains drawn from one sample of a study of blood T cell repertoires in COVID-19. The data were produced by immunoSEQ multiplex PCR, yet TCRdb's version contains in-frame clones alone and is incomplete. The sample records roughly 53,000 clones, about 75% being singletons. Sequencing was carried out using peripheral blood. These TCRs come from a man aged 45-65 years with active or convalescent COVID-19. Both conserved end residues are part of each CDR3. A D gene is named only where the DNA matches it firmly. Only part of the rows carry a size: once, few, many, or a class if the clone is expanded.

. | . | TRBJ2-4 | TRBV30 | CAWSVSGGDIQYF | TGTGCCTGGAGTGTATCAGGAGGAGACATTCAGTACTTC
TRBD2 | . | TRBJ2-7 | TRBV27 | CASSLSWPGYLGLAAYEQYF | TGTGCCAGCAGTTTAAGTTGGCCAGGGTACCTCGGTCTAGCGGCCTACGAGCAGTACTTC
. | . | TRBJ1-6 | TRBV2 | CASSETGSYNSPLHF | TGTGCCAGCAGTGAAACGGGTTCCTATAATTCACCCCTCCACTTT
TRBD1 | . | TRBJ2-3 | TRBV7-7 | CASSSTGGFTDTQYF | TGTGCTAGCAGCTCGACAGGGGGTTTCACAGATACGCAGTATTTT
TRBD1 | . | TRBJ2-4 | TRBV5-8 | CASSSQGAVAKNIQYF | TGTGCCAGCAGCTCCCAGGGGGCAGTGGCCAAAAACATTCAGTACTTC
. | . | TRBJ1-1 | TRBV6-4 | CASSVDRNTEAFF | TGTGCCAGCAGTGTAGACAGGAACACTGAAGCTTTCTTT
TRBD1 | few | TRBJ2-7 | TRBV6-6 | CASRNGWQGDEQYF | TGTGCCAGCAGAAACGGATGGCAGGGGGACGAGCAGTACTTC
. | . | TRBJ1-1 | TRBV7-3 | CASSLSFAGEAFF | TGTGCCAGCAGCTTAAGTTTTGCAGGTGAAGCTTTCTTT
TRBD2 | . | TRBJ2-3 | TRBV4-1 | CASSHLTLAGGGTDTQYF | TGCGCCAGCAGCCACCTTACCTTAGCGGGGGGCGGCACAGATACGCAGTATTTT
. | . | TRBJ2-7 | TRBV7-2 | CASSSRWSYEQYF | TGTGCCAGCAGCTCCCGGTGGTCCTACGAGCAGTACTTC
TRBD2 | . | TRBJ2-5 | TRBV7-8 | CASSYATLAGAETQYF | TGTGCCAGCAGCTATGCCACACTAGCGGGAGCAGAGACCCAGTACTTC
. | . | TRBJ1-1 | TRBV30 | CAWRQDGTEAFF | TGTGCCTGGAGACAGGACGGCACTGAAGCTTTCTTT
TRBD1 | once | TRBJ1-1 | TRBV18 | CASSQWTGRNTEAFF | TGTGCCAGCTCACAATGGACAGGGAGAAACACTGAAGCTTTCTTT
. | . | TRBJ1-1 | TRBV5-6 | CASSLITRKNTEAFF | TGTGCCAGCAGCTTGATCACCAGGAAGAACACTGAAGCTTTCTTT
. | . | TRBJ2-3 | TRBV10-3 | CAAESRDTQYF | TGTGCCGCGGAATCACGAGATACGCAGTATTTT
TRBD1 | few | TRBJ1-3 | TRBV6-6 | CASSYSGTGSGNTIYF | TGTGCCAGCAGTTACTCCGGGACAGGCTCTGGAAACACCATATATTTT
. | . | TRBJ2-7 | TRBV7-3 | CASSLQEGEGYEQYF | TGTGCCAGCAGCTTACAAGAAGGGGAAGGCTACGAGCAGTACTTC
TRBD1 | medium-sized | TRBJ2-7 | TRBV5-5 | CASSFGQGDYEQYF | TGTGCCAGCAGCTTTGGACAGGGGGACTACGAGCAGTACTTC
. | few | TRBJ1-1 | TRBV2 | CASSASRAFF | TGTGCCAGCAGTGCTTCTCGAGCTTTCTTT
TRBD1 | . | TRBJ1-5 | TRBV18 | CASSPGQGANQPQHF | TGTGCCAGCTCACCAGGACAGGGGGCCAATCAGCCCCAGCATTTT
TRBD2 | . | TRBJ2-1 | TRBV19 | CASSIDTSGVYNEQFF | TGTGCCAGTAGTATAGACACTAGCGGGGTCTACAATGAGCAGTTCTTC
. | once | TRBJ2-1 | TRBV27 | CASSYGGPYNEQFF | TGTGCCAGCAGTTATGGGGGCCCCTACAATGAGCAGTTCTTC
. | . | TRBJ2-1 | TRBV19 | CASTPPGKTIYNEQFF | TGTGCCAGTACACCCCCCGGCAAAACTATATACAATGAGCAGTTCTTC
TRBD1 | . | TRBJ2-7 | TRBV7-3 | CASSLGSSGQPYEQYF | TGTGCCAGCAGCTTAGGCTCCTCGGGACAGCCCTACGAGCAGTACTTC
. | . | TRBJ2-7 | TRBV6-5 | CASQSYEQYF | TGTGCCAGCCAGTCCTACGAGCAGTACTTC
TRBD2 | . | TRBJ2-1 | TRBV5-1 | CASSLGPGGFSSEQFF | TGCGCCAGCAGCTTGGGTCCGGGGGGATTTTCGAGTGAGCAGTTCTTC
. | many | TRBJ2-7 | TRBV28 | CASSLYEGDYEQYF | TGTGCCAGCAGTTTATATGAGGGGGACTACGAGCAGTACTTC
. | . | TRBJ1-4 | TRBV29-1 | CSTRTADNEKLFF | TGCAGCACAAGGACAGCTGATAATGAAAAACTGTTTTTT
. | . | TRBJ1-1 | TRBV5-1 | CASSRAGESEAFF | TGCGCCAGCAGCCGGGCGGGGGAGTCTGAAGCTTTCTTT
. | . | TRBJ2-7 | TRBV18 | CASSPGANYEQYF | TGTGCCAGCTCACCGGGAGCCAACTACGAGCAGTACTTC
. | . | TRBJ2-2 | TRBV27 | CASRGQNTGELFF | TGTGCCAGCAGGGGACAGAACACCGGGGAGCTGTTTTTT
. | few | TRBJ2-1 | TRBV12-3/TRBV12-4 | CASSFGEQFF | TGTGCCAGCAGTTTCGGTGAGCAGTTCTTC
. | . | TRBJ2-7 | TRBV6-2/TRBV6-3 | CASSYTSREQYF | TGTGCCAGCAGTTACACATCTAGAGAGCAGTACTTC
. | . | TRBJ1-6 | TRBV4-2 | CASSQDWASSSYNSPLHF | TGTGCCAGCAGCCAAGATTGGGCCTCGAGCTCCTATAATTCACCCCTCCACTTT
TRBD1 | . | TRBJ1-5 | TRBV2 | CAGRNRDRGGNQPQHF | TGTGCCGGCAGAAACCGGGACAGGGGGGGAAATCAGCCCCAGCATTTT
TRBD1 | . | TRBJ2-7 | TRBV11-2 | CASSLLTGRKIEQYF | TGTGCCAGCAGCCTGCTGACAGGGAGAAAAATCGAGCAGTACTTC
. | few | TRBJ2-7 | TRBV5-1 | CASSRGDTKRQYF | TGCGCCAGCAGTCGTGGGGACACCAAACGGCAGTACTTC
. | once | TRBJ1-2 | TRBV6-5 | CASRPDGDYGYTF | TGTGCCAGCAGACCCGACGGAGACTATGGCTACACCTTC
. | many | TRBJ2-3 | TRBV15 | CATSRDIGSDTQYF | TGTGCCACCAGCAGAGATATCGGGTCAGATACGCAGTATTTT
TRBD1 | . | TRBJ2-2 | TRBV5-8 | CASSSPDRTGNTGELFF | TGTGCCAGCAGCTCCCCGGACAGGACCGGGAACACCGGGGAGCTGTTTTTT
. | . | TRBJ1-1 | TRBV18 | CASSPVEFMNTEAFF | TGTGCCAGCTCACCGGTGGAGTTTATGAACACTGAAGCTTTCTTT
TRBD1 | . | TRBJ1-2 | TRBV5-1 | CASSFAGTASIGYTF | TGCGCCAGCAGCTTTGCAGGGACAGCCTCTATTGGCTACACCTTC
. | . | TRBJ1-2 | TRBV30 | CASQVSLGYTF | TGTGCCTCTCAAGTGAGCTTAGGCTACACCTTC
. | . | TRBJ2-1 | TRBV10-3 | CAISEYRDANEQFF | TGTGCCATCAGTGAGTATCGAGATGCCAATGAGCAGTTCTTC
. | . | TRBJ1-1 | TRBV5-1 | CASSLWANTEAFF | TGCGCCAGCAGCTTGTGGGCGAACACTGAAGCTTTCTTT
. | once | TRBJ1-2 | TRBV21-1 | CASSKYRDNYGYTF | TGTGCCAGCAGCAAATACAGGGATAACTATGGCTACACCTTC
. | . | TRBJ1-1 | TRBV7-2 | CASSLYGIKNTEAFF | TGTGCCAGCAGCTTATATGGCATTAAGAACACTGAAGCTTTCTTT
TRBD1 | few | TRBJ1-2 | TRBV29-1 | CSGGTGYYGYTF | TGCAGCGGGGGGACAGGGTACTATGGCTACACCTTC
. | . | TRBJ1-4 | TRBV11-2 | CASSLGSGEKLFF | TGTGCCAGCAGCTTAGGGTCAGGAGAAAAACTGTTTTTT
TRBD1 | many | TRBJ1-1 | TRBV24-1 | CATPRQGRGMMNTEAFF | TGTGCCACCCCGAGACAGGGGAGGGGGATGATGAACACTGAAGCTTTCTTT
. | . | TRBJ1-4 | TRBV30 | CAWSVRGIREKLFF | TGTGCCTGGAGTGTAAGGGGGATCCGGGAAAAACTGTTTTTT
. | . | TRBJ2-7 | TRBV6-7 | CASSYRRTIDYEQYF | TGTGCCAGCAGTTACCGTCGTACTATAGACTACGAGCAGTACTTC
. | . | TRBJ1-6 | TRBV18 | CASSPSGMHSPLHF | TGTGCCAGCTCACCGTCAGGCATGCATTCACCCCTCCACTTT
. | . | TRBJ1-1 | TRBV12-3/TRBV12-4 | CASTWGGSAFF | TGTGCCAGCACATGGGGGGGAAGCGCTTTCTTT